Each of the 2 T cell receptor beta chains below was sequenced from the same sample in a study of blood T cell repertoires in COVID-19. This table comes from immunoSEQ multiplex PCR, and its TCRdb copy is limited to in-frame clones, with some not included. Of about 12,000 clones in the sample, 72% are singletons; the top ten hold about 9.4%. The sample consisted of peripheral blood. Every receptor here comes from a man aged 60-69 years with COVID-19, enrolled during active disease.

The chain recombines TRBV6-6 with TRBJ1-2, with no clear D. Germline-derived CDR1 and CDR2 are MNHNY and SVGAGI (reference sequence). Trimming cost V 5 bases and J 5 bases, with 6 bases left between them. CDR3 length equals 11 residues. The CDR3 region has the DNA TGTGCCAGCAGTGGAGAGTATGGCTACACCTTC. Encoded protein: CASSGEYGYTF.

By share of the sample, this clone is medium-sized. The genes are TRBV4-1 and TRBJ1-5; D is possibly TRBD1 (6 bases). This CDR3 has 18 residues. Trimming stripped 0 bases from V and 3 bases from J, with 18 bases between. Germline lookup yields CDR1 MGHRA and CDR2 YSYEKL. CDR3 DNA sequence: TGCGCCAGCAGCCAAGATCTATCCCAGGGGCTTGACAATCAGCCCCAGCATTTT. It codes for CASSQDLSQGLDNQPQHF.